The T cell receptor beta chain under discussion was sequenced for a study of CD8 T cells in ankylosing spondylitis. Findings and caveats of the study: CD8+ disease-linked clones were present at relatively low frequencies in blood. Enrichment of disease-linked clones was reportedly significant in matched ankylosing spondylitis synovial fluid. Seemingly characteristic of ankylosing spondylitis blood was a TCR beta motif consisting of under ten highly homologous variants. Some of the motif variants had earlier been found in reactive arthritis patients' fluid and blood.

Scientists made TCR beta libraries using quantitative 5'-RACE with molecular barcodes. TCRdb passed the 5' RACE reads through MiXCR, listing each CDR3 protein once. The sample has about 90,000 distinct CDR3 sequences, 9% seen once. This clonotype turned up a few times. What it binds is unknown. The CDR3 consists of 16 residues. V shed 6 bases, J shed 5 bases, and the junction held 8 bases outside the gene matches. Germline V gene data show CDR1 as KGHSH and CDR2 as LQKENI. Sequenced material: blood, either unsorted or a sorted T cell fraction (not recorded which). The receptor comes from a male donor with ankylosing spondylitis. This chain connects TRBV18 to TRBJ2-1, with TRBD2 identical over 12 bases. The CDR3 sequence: CASSPLTSGSHNEQFF. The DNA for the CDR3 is TGTGCCAGCTCTCCCTTGACTAGCGGGAGCCACAATGAGCAGTTCTTC.